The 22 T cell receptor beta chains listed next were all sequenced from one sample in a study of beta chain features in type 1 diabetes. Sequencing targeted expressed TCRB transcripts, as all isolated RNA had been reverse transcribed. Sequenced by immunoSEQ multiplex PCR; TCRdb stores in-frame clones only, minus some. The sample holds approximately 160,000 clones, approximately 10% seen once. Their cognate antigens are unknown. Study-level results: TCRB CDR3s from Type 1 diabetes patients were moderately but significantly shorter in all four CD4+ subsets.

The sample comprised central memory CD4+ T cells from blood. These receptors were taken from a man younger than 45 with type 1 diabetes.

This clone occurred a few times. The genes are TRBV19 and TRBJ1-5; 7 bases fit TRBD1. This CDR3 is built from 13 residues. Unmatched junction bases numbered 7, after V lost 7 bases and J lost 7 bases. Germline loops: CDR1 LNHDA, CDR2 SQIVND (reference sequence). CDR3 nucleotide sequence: TGTGCCAGTACCTTCGACAGGGACCAGCCCCAGCATTTT. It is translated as CASTFDRDQPQHF.

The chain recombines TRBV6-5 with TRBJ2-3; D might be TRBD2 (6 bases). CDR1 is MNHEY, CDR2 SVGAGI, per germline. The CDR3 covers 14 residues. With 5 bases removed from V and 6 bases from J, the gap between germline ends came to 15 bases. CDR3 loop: CASSEGGRSDTQYF. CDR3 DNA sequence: TGTGCCAGCAGTGAAGGAGGGAGATCGGATACGCAGTATTTT.

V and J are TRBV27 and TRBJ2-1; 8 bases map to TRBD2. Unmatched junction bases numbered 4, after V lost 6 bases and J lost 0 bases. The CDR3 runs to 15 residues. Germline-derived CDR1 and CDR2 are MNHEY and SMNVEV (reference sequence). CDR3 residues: CASSSSGGSYNEQFF. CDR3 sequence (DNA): TGTGCCAGCAGCTCCAGCGGGGGCTCCTACAATGAGCAGTTCTTC.

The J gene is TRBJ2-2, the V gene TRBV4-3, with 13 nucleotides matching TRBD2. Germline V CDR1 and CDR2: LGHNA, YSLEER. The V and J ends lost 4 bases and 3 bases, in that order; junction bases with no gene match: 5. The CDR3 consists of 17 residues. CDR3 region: CASSRLLAGGDTGELFF. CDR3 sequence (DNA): TGCGCCAGCAGCCGCCTACTAGCGGGAGGGGACACCGGGGAGCTGTTTTTT.

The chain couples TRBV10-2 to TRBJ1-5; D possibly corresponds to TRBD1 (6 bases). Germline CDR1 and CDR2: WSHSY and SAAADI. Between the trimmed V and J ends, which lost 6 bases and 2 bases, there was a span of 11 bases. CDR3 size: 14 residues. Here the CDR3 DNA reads TGCGCCAGCAGCGGCTCAGGGGGCAATCAGCCCCAGCATTTT. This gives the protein CASSGSGGNQPQHF.

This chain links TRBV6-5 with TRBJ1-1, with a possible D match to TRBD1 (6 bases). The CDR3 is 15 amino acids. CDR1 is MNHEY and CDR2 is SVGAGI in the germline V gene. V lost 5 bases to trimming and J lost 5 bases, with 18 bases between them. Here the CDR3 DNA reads TGTGCCAGCAGTCGACAGGAGATAGGGGATACTGAAGCTTTCTTT. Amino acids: CASSRQEIGDTEAFF.

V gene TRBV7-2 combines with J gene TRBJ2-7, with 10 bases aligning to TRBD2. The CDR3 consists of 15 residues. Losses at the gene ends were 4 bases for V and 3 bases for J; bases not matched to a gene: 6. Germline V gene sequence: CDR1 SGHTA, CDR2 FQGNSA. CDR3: CASSSASGRNYEQYF. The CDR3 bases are TGTGCCAGCAGCTCCGCTAGCGGGAGAAACTACGAGCAGTACTTC.

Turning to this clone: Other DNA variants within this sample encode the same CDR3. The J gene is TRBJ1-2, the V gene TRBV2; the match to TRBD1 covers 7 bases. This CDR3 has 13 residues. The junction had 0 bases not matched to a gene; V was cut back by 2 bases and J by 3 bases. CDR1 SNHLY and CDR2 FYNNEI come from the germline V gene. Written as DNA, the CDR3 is TGTGCCAGCAGTGAACAGGGGGACTATGGCTACACCTTC. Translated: CASSEQGDYGYTF.

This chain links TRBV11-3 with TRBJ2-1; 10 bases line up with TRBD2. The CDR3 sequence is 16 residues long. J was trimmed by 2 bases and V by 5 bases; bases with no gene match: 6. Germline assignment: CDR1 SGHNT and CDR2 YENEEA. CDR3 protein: CASSTPSGSPYNEQFF. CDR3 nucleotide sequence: TGTGCCAGCAGCACCCCTAGCGGGAGTCCCTACAATGAGCAGTTCTTC.

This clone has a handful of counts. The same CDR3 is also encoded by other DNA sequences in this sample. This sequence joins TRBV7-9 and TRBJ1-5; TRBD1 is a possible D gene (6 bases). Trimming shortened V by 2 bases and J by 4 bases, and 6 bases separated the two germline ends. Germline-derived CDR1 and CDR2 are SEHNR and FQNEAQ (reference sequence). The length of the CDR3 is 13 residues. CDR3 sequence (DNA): TGTGCCAGCAGCTTAACAGGGAATCAGCCCCAGCATTTT. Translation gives CASSLTGNQPQHF.

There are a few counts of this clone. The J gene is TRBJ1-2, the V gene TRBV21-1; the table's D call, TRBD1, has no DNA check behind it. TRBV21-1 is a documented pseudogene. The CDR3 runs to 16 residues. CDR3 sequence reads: CASSKIAGTGGDGYTF. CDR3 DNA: TGTGCCAGCAGCAAAATCGCCGGGACAGGGGGCGATGGCTACACCTTC.

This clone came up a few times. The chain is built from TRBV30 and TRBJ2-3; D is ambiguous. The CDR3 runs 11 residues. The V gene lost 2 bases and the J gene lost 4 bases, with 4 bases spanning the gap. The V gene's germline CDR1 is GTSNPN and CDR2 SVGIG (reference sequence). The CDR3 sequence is CAWSRADTQYF. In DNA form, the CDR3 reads TGTGCCTGGAGTCGGGCAGATACGCAGTATTTT.

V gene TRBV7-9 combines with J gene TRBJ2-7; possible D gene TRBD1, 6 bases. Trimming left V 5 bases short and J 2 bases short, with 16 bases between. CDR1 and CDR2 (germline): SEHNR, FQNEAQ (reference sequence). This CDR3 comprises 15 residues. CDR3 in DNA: TGTGCCAGCAGCCTCCCGGACAGATTCACCTACGAGCAGTACTTC. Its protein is CASSLPDRFTYEQYF.

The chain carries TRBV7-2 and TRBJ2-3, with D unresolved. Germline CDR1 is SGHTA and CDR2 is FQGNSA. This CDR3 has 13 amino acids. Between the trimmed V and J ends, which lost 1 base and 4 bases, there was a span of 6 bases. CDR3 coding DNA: TGTGCCAGCAGCTTAGATCTAGCAGATACGCAGTATTTT. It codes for CASSLDLADTQYF.

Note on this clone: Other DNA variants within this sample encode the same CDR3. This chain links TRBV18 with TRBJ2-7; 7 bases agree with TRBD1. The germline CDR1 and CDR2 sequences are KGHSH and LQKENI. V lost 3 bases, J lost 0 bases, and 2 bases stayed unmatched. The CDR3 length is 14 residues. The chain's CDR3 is CASSPGTVSYEQYF. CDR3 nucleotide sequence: TGTGCCAGCTCACCGGGGACAGTCTCCTACGAGCAGTACTTC.

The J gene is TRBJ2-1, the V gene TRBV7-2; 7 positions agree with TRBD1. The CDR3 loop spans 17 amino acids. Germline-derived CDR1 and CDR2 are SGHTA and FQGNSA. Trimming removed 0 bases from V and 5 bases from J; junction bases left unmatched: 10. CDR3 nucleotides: TGTGCCAGCAGCTTAGCAGGAGCCGGGACAGTGAACAATGAGCAGTTCTTC. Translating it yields CASSLAGAGTVNNEQFF.

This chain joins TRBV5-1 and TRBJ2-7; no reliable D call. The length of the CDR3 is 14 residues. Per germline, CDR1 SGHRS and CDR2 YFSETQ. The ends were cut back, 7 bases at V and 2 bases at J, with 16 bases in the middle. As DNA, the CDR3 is TGCGCCAGCGCGAACGAGTACCCGCCCTACGAGCAGTACTTC. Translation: CASANEYPPYEQYF.

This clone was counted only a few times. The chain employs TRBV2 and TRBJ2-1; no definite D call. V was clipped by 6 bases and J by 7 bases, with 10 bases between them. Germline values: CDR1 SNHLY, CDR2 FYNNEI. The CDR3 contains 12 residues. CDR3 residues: CASRLMANEQFF. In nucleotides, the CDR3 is TGTGCCAGCAGACTAATGGCAAATGAGCAGTTCTTC.

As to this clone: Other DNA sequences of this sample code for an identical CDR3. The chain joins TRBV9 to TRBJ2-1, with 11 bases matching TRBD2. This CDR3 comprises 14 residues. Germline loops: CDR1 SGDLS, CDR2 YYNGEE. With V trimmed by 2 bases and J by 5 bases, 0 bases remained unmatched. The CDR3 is CASSVTSGNNEQFF. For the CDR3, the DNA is TGTGCCAGCAGCGTGACTAGCGGGAACAATGAGCAGTTCTTC.

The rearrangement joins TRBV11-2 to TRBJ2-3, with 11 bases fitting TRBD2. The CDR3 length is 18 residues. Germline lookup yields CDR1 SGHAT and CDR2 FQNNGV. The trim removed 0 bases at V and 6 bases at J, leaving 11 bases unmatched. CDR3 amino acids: CASSLEGSGRAGLDTQYF. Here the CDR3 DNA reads TGTGCCAGCAGCTTAGAAGGTAGCGGGAGGGCCGGATTGGATACGCAGTATTTT. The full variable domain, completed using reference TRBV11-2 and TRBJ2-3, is EAGVAQSPRYKIIEKRQSVAFWCNPISGHATLYWYQQILGQGPKLLIQFQNNGVVDDSQLPKDRFSAERLKGVDSTLKIQPAKLEDSAVYLCASSLEGSGRAGLDTQYFGPGTRLTVL.

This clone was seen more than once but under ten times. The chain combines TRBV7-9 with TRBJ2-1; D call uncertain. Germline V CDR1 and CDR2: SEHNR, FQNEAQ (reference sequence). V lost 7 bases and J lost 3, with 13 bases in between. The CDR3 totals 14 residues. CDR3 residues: CASTPGLLYNEQFF. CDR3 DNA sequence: TGTGCCAGCACCCCCGGTCTCCTCTACAATGAGCAGTTCTTC. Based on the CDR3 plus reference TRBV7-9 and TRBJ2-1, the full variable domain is DTGVSQNPRHKITKRGQNVTFRCDPISEHNRLYWYRQTLGQGPEFLTYFQNEAQLEKSRLLSDRFSAERPKGSFSTLEIQRTEQGDSAMYLCASTPGLLYNEQFFGPGTRLTVL.

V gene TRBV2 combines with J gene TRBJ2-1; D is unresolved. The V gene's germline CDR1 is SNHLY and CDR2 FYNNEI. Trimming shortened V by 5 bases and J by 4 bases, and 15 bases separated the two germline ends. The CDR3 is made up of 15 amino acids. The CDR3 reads CASSYDSILYNEQFF. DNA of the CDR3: TGTGCCAGCAGTTATGACTCGATTCTATACAATGAGCAGTTCTTC.